This is a list of T cell receptor delta chains from one sample in a study of Vδ1+ human thymocytes. TCRdb re-identified clones in the multiplex PCR reads via CATT. Of fewer than 25,000 delta-chain clones listed, roughly 8% are singletons. The material sequenced was Vdelta1+ gamma-delta thymocytes from the thymus. The receptors derive from a child under two years old who had congenital heart surgery. CDR3s leave out the opening cysteine and the closing phenylalanine or tryptophan.

V: TRDV1
CDR3: ALGELSGGGGQLEYTDKLI

V: TRDV2
CDR3: ACDTCTGDTDKLI

V: TRDV1
CDR3: ALGEQYWGTDKLI

V: TRDV1
CDR3: ALLNPTVGYWGIPGKLI

V: TRDV1
CDR3: ALGGINNDKLI

V: TRDV1
CDR3: ALGDKTFLQGIDKLI

V: TRDV1
CDR3: ALGESSSTTGRGDKLI

V: TRDV2
CDR3: ACDTRHTDKLT

V: TRDV1
CDR3: ALGERPRLPSYWGIPDKLI

V: TRDV2
CDR3: ACDTVLGDTDYTDKLI

V: TRDV1
CDR3: ALGELEEDCLLYTDKLI

V: TRDV2
CDR3: ACDTLLGDTTWDTRQMF

V: TRDV2
CDR3: ACPGYTDKLI

V: TRDV1
CDR3: ALGTPSYRPLNKLI

V: TRDV1
CDR3: ALGELRAFLRIYTDKLI

V: TRDV1
CDR3: ALGELGGVLPLVGNKLI

V: TRDV1
CDR3: ALGEIRREHTPTDKLI

V: TRDV1
CDR3: ALGILLPHSYLYSYTDKLI

V: TRDV1
CDR3: ALGELLFPVLGDTGGYTDKLI

V: TRDV1
CDR3: ALGATPITDKLI

V: TRDV1
CDR3: ALGEPSYADKLI

V: TRDV1
CDR3: ALGELVAFLSGGDTPYTDKLT

V: TRDV1
CDR3: ALGAKTLLMVTDKLI

V: TRDV1
CDR3: ALGEKRGLAFLEIVATGGLYTDKLI

V: TRDV1
CDR3: ALGEGKPTGGYAGDKLI

V: TRDV1
CDR3: ALGEPSRTYVGSGFKLI

V: TRDV1
CDR3: ALGDRYSDWGIAHLYTDKLI

V: TRDV1
CDR3: ALGELPFPRTGGQNDKLI

V: TRDV2
CDR3: ACDTGNMSGGYIGYTDKLI

V: TRDV1
CDR3: ALVGTSYCYTDKLI

V: TRDV1
CDR3: ALGDAPSYFIGGPYTDKLI

V: TRDV1
CDR3: ALGEFLGDMKLI

V: TRDV1
CDR3: ALGLRRGDWGKLI

V: TRDV1
CDR3: ALGGVGGYVADKLI

V: TRAV29/DV5
CDR3: AASGKGLPTELGDIDKLI

V: TRDV1
CDR3: ALGELGGGRYTDKLI

V: TRAV29/DV5
CDR3: AWGGYGPWGHTDKLI

V: TRDV1
CDR3: ALGERGRYTDKLI

V: TRDV1
CDR3: ALGELGSAPLLYTDKLI

V: TRDV1
CDR3: ALGNPFLRGILDTDKLI

V: TRDV1
CDR3: ALGDPSLPIARDTDKLI

V: TRDV1
CDR3: ALGEPASFLRYWGRGEPYTDKLI

V: TRDV2
CDR3: ACGVGPPSAQLF

V: TRDV1
CDR3: ALGEPRTDDKLI

V: TRDV1
CDR3: ALGEDPYTDKLI

V: TRDV1
CDR3: ALSVLGGYTDKLI

V: TRDV2
CDR3: ACDTESGGYTDKLI

V: TRDV1
CDR3: ALGEGLPHPTYAYELI

V: TRDV1
CDR3: ALGERLHFGGIKLI

V: TRDV1
CDR3: ALGERLLYWGIGSDKLI

V: TRDV1
CDR3: ALGEPGFGWRYTDKLI

V: TRDV1
CDR3: ALGDRDSYGKLI

V: TRDV1
CDR3: ALGEGADWGSYTDKLI

V: TRDV1
CDR3: ALGESYPHYQVLGDYTDKLI

V: TRDV1
CDR3: ALGEGSLHWGIWDHTDKLI

V: TRDV2
CDR3: ACDTLNRAGNTDKLI

V: TRDV1
CDR3: ALGGSPVLGDNDKLI

V: TRDV1
CDR3: ALGELIGPTGWGADKLI

V: TRDV1
CDR3: ALGERYLPPRILVRYPDTDKLI

V: TRDV2
CDR3: ASTGLPCNKLI